This T cell receptor (beta chain) is drawn from a study of neoadjuvant anti-PD-1 for oral cavity cancer. The CDR3 consists of 11 residues. V lost 2 bases and J 5 bases, leaving 2 bases between the germline ends. Germline V gene sequence: CDR1 SGHRS, CDR2 YFSETQ. The time point here: after neoadjuvant nivolumab, at surgical resection. Some clones are missing from TCRdb's copy, which holds only in-frame ones; the method was immunoSEQ multiplex PCR. The repertoire holds tens of thousands of clones, with 77% as singletons. The TCR originated in a person between 35 and 79 years old with oral cavity squamous cell carcinoma. The chain is built from TRBV5-1 and TRBJ2-1; D not resolved. The sequencing used PBMCs, collected after nivolumab (anti-PD-1) treatment. The CDR3 reads CASSFHNEQFF. DNA of the CDR3: TGCGCCAGCAGCTTCCACAATGAGCAGTTCTTC.